A single sample gave rise to the 24 T cell receptor beta chains below, sequenced in a study of blood T cell repertoires in COVID-19. Here immunoSEQ multiplex PCR was the method, and the copy in TCRdb shows in-frame clones only, minus some. This sample has around 190,000 clones; about 80% occur once, and the top ten carry just over 8.5%. What was sequenced was peripheral blood. The receptor source for this set is a woman aged 50 to 60 with active or convalescent COVID-19.

The chain links TRBV6-2 or TRBV6-3 to TRBJ2-7, with D possibly TRBD2 on 5 matching bases. CDR1 MNHEY and CDR2 SVGEGT come from the germline V gene. Between the trimmed V and J ends, which lost 5 bases and 6 bases, there was a span of 20 bases. The CDR3 spans 15 residues. CDR3: CASSTPAPAVIEQYF. DNA for the CDR3: TGTGCCAGCAGTACCCCAGCGCCAGCGGTAATCGAGCAGTACTTC.

The V call is TRBV4-3, the J call TRBJ1-4; weak D call: TRBD1 (5 bases). The CDR3 extends over 14 amino acids. V was cut by 4 bases and J by 4 bases, with 10 bases left in between. CDR1 LGHNA and CDR2 YSLEER come from the germline V gene. The CDR3 sequence: CASSLGGGNEKLFF. As DNA, the CDR3 is TGCGCCAGCAGCCTGGGGGGGGGTAATGAAAAACTGTTTTTT.

This clone was observed a few times. The chain is built from TRBV6-1 and TRBJ2-3; possible D gene TRBD2, 5 bases. CDR3 size: 14 residues. The germline V gene encodes CDR1 MNHNS and CDR2 SASEGT. The V gene lost 2 bases and the J gene lost 4 bases, with 10 bases spanning the gap. The chain's CDR3 is CASSEMGSADTQYF. CDR3 nucleotide sequence: TGTGCCAGCAGTGAAATGGGTAGCGCAGATACGCAGTATTTT.

The chain uses TRBV7-2 and TRBJ2-2, with D possibly TRBD1 on 6 matching bases. Trimming stripped 2 bases from V and 7 bases from J, with 11 bases between. Germline V gene sequence: CDR1 SGHTA, CDR2 FQGNSA. CDR3 length: 14 amino acids. CDR3 in DNA: TGTGCCAGCAGCTTACAAGGGGGTTTCGGGGAGCTGTTTTTT. The encoded protein is CASSLQGGFGELFF.

This clone was counted a single time. The CDR3 sequence: CASSLAGPPRGYTF. The CDR3 DNA reads as TGTGCCAGCAGCTTGGCAGGGCCCCCGCGGGGCTACACCTTC. V gene TRBV7-2 combines with J gene TRBJ1-2; tentative D call: TRBD1 (5 bases). The CDR3 consists of 14 residues. Trimming removed 3 bases from V and 8 bases from J, with 16 bases in between. Germline assignment: CDR1 SGHTA and CDR2 FQGNSA.

The J gene is TRBJ1-1, the V gene TRBV5-1; TRBD1 matches 8 bases. The germline gives CDR1 SGHRS, CDR2 YFSETQ. The CDR3 has 15 residues. Trimming at V came to 4 bases and at J to 1 base, leaving 6 bases not matched to a gene. This CDR3 reads CASSGRTGRNTEAFF. The CDR3 DNA follows: TGCGCCAGCAGCGGCCGGACAGGGAGGAACACTGAAGCTTTCTTT.

The rearrangement uses TRBV29-1 and TRBJ1-1, with TRBD1 matching over 10 bases. CDR1 is SQVTM and CDR2 is ANQGSEA in the germline V gene. The CDR3 has 16 residues. V trimming: 6 bases; J trimming: 1 base; junction bases outside the gene matches: 11. Here the CDR3 reads CSVNRDRGGGNTEAFF. The CDR3 DNA reads TGCAGCGTGAACCGGGACAGGGGCGGGGGGAACACTGAAGCTTTCTTT.

This chain connects TRBV7-3 to TRBJ2-2; 13 nucleotides agree with TRBD2. The length of the CDR3 is 17 residues. The V segment lost 5 bases and the J segment 6 bases; nucleotides outside the gene matches: 9. The germline V gene encodes CDR1 SGHTA and CDR2 FQGTGA. CDR3 loop: CASSLMGTSGTSGELFF. The CDR3 DNA follows: TGTGCCAGCAGCCTTATGGGGACTAGCGGGACTTCCGGGGAGCTGTTTTTT.

This clone appeared a few times. This rearrangement joins TRBV30 to TRBJ2-2; the D gene is possibly TRBD2 (5 bases). The CDR3 runs 16 residues. The germline V and J ends were trimmed by 4 bases and 4 bases, with 19 bases remaining between them. Looked up from germline, CDR1 is GTSNPN and CDR2 is SVGIG (reference sequence). CDR3 nucleotides: TGTGCCTGGAATCCCCCGTTGGGGAGTGGCACCGGGGAGCTGTTTTTT. It translates to CAWNPPLGSGTGELFF.

This clone was seen only a few times. The J gene is TRBJ1-2, the V gene TRBV7-6; a possible D gene is TRBD1 (5 bases). The V end lost 4 bases, the J end lost 0 bases, and 18 bases lay between the germline ends. The CDR3 has 17 amino acids. Germline CDR1 is SGHVS and CDR2 is FNYEAQ. This chain's CDR3 is CASSSGEHLTSNYGYTF. In DNA form, the CDR3 reads TGTGCCAGCAGCTCGGGGGAACATCTCACTTCTAACTATGGCTACACCTTC. Full variable domain (outside the CDR3, taken from reference TRBV7-6 and TRBJ1-2): GAGVSQSPRYKVTKRGQDVALRCDPISGHVSLYWYRQALGQGPEFLTYFNYEAQQDKSGLPNDRFSAERPEGSISTLTIQRTEQRDSAMYRCASSSGEHLTSNYGYTFGSGTRLTVV.

The chain uses TRBV18 and TRBJ1-5, with unresolved D. This CDR3 contains 12 residues. CDR1 is KGHSH and CDR2 is LQKENI in the germline V gene. The V end lost 4 bases, the J end lost 4 bases, and 5 bases lay between the germline ends. Here the CDR3 DNA reads TGTGCCAGCTCACGCGAGAATCAGCCCCAGCATTTT. Translation: CASSRENQPQHF.

This chain joins TRBV7-3 and TRBJ2-3, with D possibly TRBD1 on 6 matching bases. The germline V gene has CDR1 SGHTA and CDR2 FQGTGA. The CDR3 runs to 17 residues. Trimming pared 5 bases from V and 2 bases from J, leaving 20 bases between. The CDR3 loop reads CASSPSTGLGHTDTQYF. The DNA for the CDR3 is TGTGCCAGCAGCCCCTCTACAGGGCTCGGTCACACAGATACGCAGTATTTT.

The chain recombines TRBV7-2 with TRBJ2-1; 16 bases agree with TRBD2. Germline assignment: CDR1 SGHTA and CDR2 FQGNSA. This CDR3 is built from 19 residues. V lost 5 bases to trimming and J lost 8 bases; unmatched junction nucleotides: 15. CDR3 DNA sequence: TGTGCCAGCAGCCCCCCCTCCCCGGGACTAGCGGGGGGGGTGCATGAGCAGTTCTTC. Its translation: CASSPPSPGLAGGVHEQFF.

The chain links TRBV24-1 to TRBJ2-1, with 8 bases aligning to TRBD2. After removal of 4 bases from V and 0 bases from J, the junction contained 4 bases not matched to a gene. Germline values: CDR1 KGHDR, CDR2 SFDVKD. This CDR3 has 16 residues. This chain's CDR3 is CATSDPGTSSYNEQFF. The DNA for the CDR3 is TGTGCCACCAGTGACCCCGGGACTAGCTCCTACAATGAGCAGTTCTTC.

J is TRBJ2-6 and V is TRBV7-9, with TRBD1 matching 10 bases. The CDR3 runs 17 residues. In germline, CDR1 is SEHNR, CDR2 FQNEAQ (reference sequence). Trimming at V came to 1 base and at J to 2 bases, leaving 2 bases not matched to a gene. The CDR3 DNA follows: TGTGCCAGCAGCTTAGGGACAGGGGGGACTGGGGCCAACGTCCTGACTTTC. Translating gives CASSLGTGGTGANVLTF. Full variable domain (rest looked up from reference TRBV7-9 and TRBJ2-6): DTGVSQNPRHKITKRGQNVTFRCDPISEHNRLYWYRQTLGQGPEFLTYFQNEAQLEKSRLLSDRFSAERPKGSFSTLEIQRTEQGDSAMYLCASSLGTGGTGANVLTFGAGSRLTVL.

The rearrangement links TRBV7-9 to TRBJ2-3; TRBD2 matches 13 bases. CDR1 is SEHNR, CDR2 FQNEAQ, per germline (reference sequence). The CDR3 sequence is 16 residues long. V was clipped by 4 bases and J by 5 bases; unmatched bases: 6. This chain's CDR3 is CASSSGLAGAIDTQYF. CDR3 sequence (DNA): TGTGCCAGCAGCTCCGGACTAGCGGGAGCTATAGATACGCAGTATTTT.

This chain links TRBV18 with TRBJ1-5; 8 nucleotides agree with TRBD1. The trim removed 1 base at V and 2 bases at J, leaving 4 bases unmatched. CDR3 length equals 16 residues. Germline CDR1 is KGHSH and CDR2 is LQKENI. The CDR3 nucleotides read TGTGCCAGCTCACCACTCCAACAGGGGGGCAATCAGCCCCAGCATTTT. It encodes CASSPLQQGGNQPQHF.

The chain employs TRBV3-1 (or the pseudogene TRBV3-2) and TRBJ2-7; TRBD2 agrees at 12 bases. The germline V gene has CDR1 LGHDT and CDR2 YNNKEL (reference sequence). V lost 7 bases, J lost 0 bases, and 13 bases stayed unmatched. This CDR3 region has 18 residues. CDR3 DNA sequence: TGTGCCAGCACTCAACCTGGACTAGCGGGACGCTTCTCCTACGAGCAGTACTTC. Amino acid sequence: CASTQPGLAGRFSYEQYF.

The chain is built from TRBV4-3 and TRBJ2-7; TRBD2 might be the D (7 bases). The CDR3 runs 16 residues. V was shortened by 1 base and J by 3 bases, with 16 bases between the two germline ends. Germline CDR1 and CDR2: LGHNA and YSLEER. The CDR3 coding sequence is TGCGCCAGCAGCCAAGGTGGTCGGGGGGCCGACTACGAGCAGTACTTC. It yields the protein CASSQGGRGADYEQYF.

The V gene is TRBV28, the J gene TRBJ2-7; 10 bases are shared with TRBD1. From germline, CDR1 is MDHEN and CDR2 SYDVKM. With 2 bases clipped from V and 1 base from J, the junction kept 11 bases outside the gene matches. The CDR3 sequence is 18 residues long. As DNA, the CDR3 is TGTGCCAGCAGTTTACCTAAGACCCGGGACAGGGGATCCTACGAGCAGTACTTC. This sequence encodes CASSLPKTRDRGSYEQYF.

This clone has a handful of counts. This chain uses TRBV7-2 with TRBJ1-6; D is undetermined. The germline V gene has CDR1 SGHTA and CDR2 FQGNSA. The CDR3 runs 13 residues. The V end lost 5 bases, the J end lost 13 bases, and 15 bases lay between the germline ends. CDR3 sequence (DNA): TGTGCCAGCAGCACAGCGGCAAACTCGCCCCTCCACTTT. Translation: CASSTAANSPLHF.

The genes are TRBV7-2 and TRBJ2-6; D is ambiguous. Trimming shortened V by 8 bases and J by 0 bases, and 8 bases separated the two germline ends. Germline-derived CDR1 and CDR2 are SGHTA and FQGNSA. The CDR3 is 14 amino acids. CDR3 sequence: CASLKPSGANVLTF. The CDR3 coding sequence is TGTGCCAGCCTAAAACCCTCTGGGGCCAACGTCCTGACTTTC.

This sequence joins TRBV7-2 and TRBJ2-3, with unresolved D. V was pared by 1 base and J by 3 bases, with 14 bases between. The CDR3 has 16 residues. Germline loops: CDR1 SGHTA, CDR2 FQGNSA. CDR3 loop: CASSLDVTSGTDTQYF. CDR3 nucleotide sequence: TGTGCCAGCAGCTTAGATGTGACGTCCGGGACAGATACGCAGTATTTT.

The chain has TRBV7-3 and TRBJ2-5, with a weak D call TRBD2 (6 bases). Germline V gives CDR1 SGHTA, CDR2 FQGTGA. The CDR3 has 18 residues. Trimming took off 1 base at V and 2 bases at J, with 20 bases between the two ends. The CDR3 nucleotides are TGTGCCAGCAGCTTAATATGGGCAGGGTACGCGGGACAAGAGACCCAGTACTTC. It translates to CASSLIWAGYAGQETQYF.